The source of this TCR beta chain is a study of T cells in Graves' hyperthyroidism and ophthalmopathy. This clonotype has a count of ten or more. Diagnoses rested on clinical symptoms, serum thyroxine and TRAb, thyroid ultrasound and orbital computed tomography. V trimming: 7 bases; J trimming: 2 bases; junction bases outside the gene matches: 5. From germline, CDR1 is MNHNS and CDR2 SASEGT. There are 14 residues in the CDR3. The CDR3 regions of TCR beta were amplified from RNA transcripts. Primed by the HTBI set, a first-round RT-PCR was run on the TCR CDR3. TCRdb called the multiplex PCR reads again in MiXCR, with one record for every CDR3 protein. In the table there are hundreds of thousands of distinct CDR3 sequences, approximately 15% of which are singletons.

The sequence was obtained from a woman in her 40s with Graves' ophthalmopathy. Sequencing was carried out using blood. This chain joins TRBV6-1 and TRBJ2-7, with TRBD1 matching over 10 bases. This chain's CDR3 is CASKEGTGAYEQYF. DNA for the CDR3: TGTGCCAGCAAGGAGGGGACAGGGGCCTACGAGCAGTACTTC.